The rows below give T cell receptor beta chains drawn from one sample of a study of blood T cell repertoires in COVID-19. Libraries were prepared by immunoSEQ multiplex PCR; TCRdb keeps only in-frame clonotypes and omits some of them. The sample has about 190,000 clones; over 75% are singletons. Sample: peripheral blood. The source of these receptors is a woman in her forties or fifties with acute or convalescent COVID-19. Both conserved end residues are part of each CDR3. The D gene is left open where the match is weak. Rows give clone size only sometimes, using once, few, many, or a class for an expanded clone.

v_gene: TRBV5-4
abundance: NA
j_gene: TRBJ1-2
d_gene: NA
CDR3nt: TGTGCCAGCAGCTTGAGAGGAGGGCCCTTATTCCGCCGAGGCTACACCTTC
CDR3aa: CASSLRGGPLFRRGYTF

v_gene: TRBV6-5
abundance: NA
j_gene: TRBJ1-6
d_gene: TRBD1
CDR3nt: TGTGCCAGCAGGGGGACAGGGGGTAATTCACCCCTCCACTTT
CDR3aa: CASRGTGGNSPLHF

v_gene: TRBV10-3
abundance: NA
j_gene: TRBJ1-5
d_gene: NA
CDR3nt: TGTGCCATCGGGGAGACGTGGCCCCAGCATTTT
CDR3aa: CAIGETWPQHF

v_gene: TRBV18
abundance: NA
j_gene: TRBJ2-1
d_gene: TRBD2
CDR3nt: TGTGCCAGCTCACCAGGGCTAGCGGGAGGTTTCGATGAGCAGTTCTTC
CDR3aa: CASSPGLAGGFDEQFF

v_gene: TRBV12-3/TRBV12-4
abundance: NA
j_gene: TRBJ1-2
d_gene: NA
CDR3nt: TGTGCCAGCAGTTCAGGGTCCTATGGCTACACCTTC
CDR3aa: CASSSGSYGYTF

v_gene: TRBV9
abundance: NA
j_gene: TRBJ1-1
d_gene: TRBD1
CDR3nt: TGTGCCAGCAGCGCTGGGTTACAGGGGGCCAGGAACACTGAAGCTTTCTTT
CDR3aa: CASSAGLQGARNTEAFF

v_gene: TRBV6-2/TRBV6-3
abundance: NA
j_gene: TRBJ1-2
d_gene: NA
CDR3nt: TGTGCCAGCAGTGATCCCCACGGGTCCAACTATGGCTACACCTTC
CDR3aa: CASSDPHGSNYGYTF

v_gene: TRBV5-1
abundance: NA
j_gene: TRBJ2-2
d_gene: TRBD1
CDR3nt: TGCGCCAGCAGCCCCAGACAGGGGGCAGGCACCGGGGAGCTGTTTTTT
CDR3aa: CASSPRQGAGTGELFF

v_gene: TRBV5-4
abundance: NA
j_gene: TRBJ2-2
d_gene: NA
CDR3nt: TGTGCCAGCAGCCCCGCGGGACCCGGGGAGCTGTTTTTT
CDR3aa: CASSPAGPGELFF

v_gene: TRBV6-5
abundance: NA
j_gene: TRBJ1-2
d_gene: NA
CDR3nt: TGTGCCAGCAGCGGGGTCGGACAGTACTATGGCTACACCTTC
CDR3aa: CASSGVGQYYGYTF

v_gene: TRBV5-1
abundance: once
j_gene: TRBJ1-3
d_gene: NA
CDR3nt: TGCGCCAGCAGCTTGGCCTTGGGGGCAAACACCATATATTTT
CDR3aa: CASSLALGANTIYF

v_gene: TRBV7-6
abundance: NA
j_gene: TRBJ2-1
d_gene: TRBD2
CDR3nt: TGTGCCAGCAGCTTAGCAAGCCCGACTAGCGGGGGTTACAATGAGCAGTTCTTC
CDR3aa: CASSLASPTSGGYNEQFF

v_gene: TRBV18
abundance: NA
j_gene: TRBJ1-5
d_gene: NA
CDR3nt: TGTGCCAGCTCACGCTCGCGGGATCAGCCCCAGCATTTT
CDR3aa: CASSRSRDQPQHF

v_gene: TRBV2
abundance: NA
j_gene: TRBJ1-1
d_gene: TRBD1
CDR3nt: TGTGCCAGCAGTGGCCGACAGGGGTTGACTGAAGCTTTCTTT
CDR3aa: CASSGRQGLTEAFF

v_gene: TRBV28
abundance: NA
j_gene: TRBJ1-2
d_gene: NA
CDR3nt: TGTGCCAGCAGTTTACTAGGGGTCACCTATGGCTACACCTTC
CDR3aa: CASSLLGVTYGYTF

v_gene: TRBV3-1/TRBV3-2
abundance: NA
j_gene: TRBJ2-3
d_gene: NA
CDR3nt: TGTGCCAGCAGCCAAGAGACTTACACGGATACGCAGTATTTT
CDR3aa: CASSQETYTDTQYF

v_gene: TRBV6-6
abundance: NA
j_gene: TRBJ2-1
d_gene: TRBD2
CDR3nt: TGTGCCAGCAGTTACTCGCGAGCGGGGTACAATGAGCAGTTCTTC
CDR3aa: CASSYSRAGYNEQFF

v_gene: TRBV7-2
abundance: NA
j_gene: TRBJ2-7
d_gene: TRBD2
CDR3nt: TGTGCCAGCAGCTTGGAGAGCGGGAGCTCCTACGAGCAGTACTTC
CDR3aa: CASSLESGSSYEQYF

v_gene: TRBV7-2
abundance: NA
j_gene: TRBJ2-1
d_gene: NA
CDR3nt: TGTGCCAGCAGTTGGGACTCCCCGAACAATGAGCAGTTCTTC
CDR3aa: CASSWDSPNNEQFF

v_gene: TRBV19
abundance: NA
j_gene: TRBJ2-1
d_gene: NA
CDR3nt: TGTGCCAGTAGTATAACTAGCTCCGGAGGCAATGAGCAGTTCTTC
CDR3aa: CASSITSSGGNEQFF

v_gene: TRBV11-2
abundance: NA
j_gene: TRBJ2-2
d_gene: NA
CDR3nt: TGTGCCAGCAGCTCCCGGGTTTTAACCGGGGAGCTGTTTTTT
CDR3aa: CASSSRVLTGELFF

v_gene: TRBV6-6
abundance: NA
j_gene: TRBJ1-6
d_gene: TRBD1
CDR3nt: TGTGCCAGCAGCGCCGGGACAGATAATTCACCCCTCCACTTT
CDR3aa: CASSAGTDNSPLHF

v_gene: TRBV5-1
abundance: NA
j_gene: TRBJ2-7
d_gene: TRBD1
CDR3nt: TGCGCCAGCAGCTTCATAGCAGGGGGATCGTCCTACGAGCAGTACTTC
CDR3aa: CASSFIAGGSSYEQYF

v_gene: TRBV10-3
abundance: NA
j_gene: TRBJ1-4
d_gene: TRBD1
CDR3nt: TGTGCCATCAGTGAAACCGGGACAGGGAAGGAAAAACTGTTTTTT
CDR3aa: CAISETGTGKEKLFF

v_gene: TRBV2
abundance: NA
j_gene: TRBJ2-2
d_gene: TRBD1
CDR3nt: TGTGCCAGCAGAGGACAGGGGACGGACACCGGGGAGCTGTTTTTT
CDR3aa: CASRGQGTDTGELFF

v_gene: TRBV2
abundance: NA
j_gene: TRBJ2-7
d_gene: NA
CDR3nt: TGTGCCAGCAGTCCCCTTGAACTCCCCTCTCCGGGGGTGCAATACGAGCAGTACTTC
CDR3aa: CASSPLELPSPGVQYEQYF

v_gene: TRBV6-5
abundance: once
j_gene: TRBJ1-2
d_gene: TRBD1
CDR3nt: TGTGCCAGCAGCCGGGGGACAGGGTCCTTCTCCTTC
CDR3aa: CASSRGTGSFSF

v_gene: TRBV3-1/TRBV3-2
abundance: NA
j_gene: TRBJ2-1
d_gene: NA
CDR3nt: TGTGCCAGCAGCCAAGTAGGTAGCGTCAATGAGCAGTTCTTC
CDR3aa: CASSQVGSVNEQFF

v_gene: TRBV19
abundance: NA
j_gene: TRBJ1-3
d_gene: TRBD1
CDR3nt: TGTGCCAGTAGTATGGACAGGGGCTCTGGAAACACCATATATTTT
CDR3aa: CASSMDRGSGNTIYF

v_gene: TRBV11-2
abundance: NA
j_gene: TRBJ2-1
d_gene: TRBD2
CDR3nt: TGTGCCAGCAGCTTAGTTGGGACTAGCGGTCCGTTGGGGCAGTTCTTC
CDR3aa: CASSLVGTSGPLGQFF

v_gene: TRBV4-2
abundance: NA
j_gene: TRBJ2-3
d_gene: NA
CDR3nt: TGTGCCAGCAGCCAAGATAGCCTGTGGGATACGCAGTATTTT
CDR3aa: CASSQDSLWDTQYF

v_gene: TRBV15
abundance: NA
j_gene: TRBJ2-7
d_gene: TRBD1
CDR3nt: TGTGCCACCAGCAGTCCGGGACAGGGGTACGAGCAGTACTTC
CDR3aa: CATSSPGQGYEQYF

v_gene: TRBV10-3
abundance: NA
j_gene: TRBJ1-5
d_gene: NA
CDR3nt: TGTGCCATTAGACAGTATAGCAATCAGCCCCAGCATTTT
CDR3aa: CAIRQYSNQPQHF

v_gene: TRBV2
abundance: NA
j_gene: TRBJ1-5
d_gene: NA
CDR3nt: TGTGCCAGCAGTGCCGGGACAAGCGGCAATCAGCCCCAGCATTTT
CDR3aa: CASSAGTSGNQPQHF

v_gene: TRBV5-1
abundance: NA
j_gene: TRBJ2-2
d_gene: NA
CDR3nt: TGCGCCAGCAGCTTGGGGGTAGCCACAAACACCGGGGAGCTGTTTTTT
CDR3aa: CASSLGVATNTGELFF

v_gene: TRBV6-5
abundance: NA
j_gene: TRBJ2-3
d_gene: NA
CDR3nt: TGTGCCAGCCTTAGACAGGAAACAGATACGCAGTATTTT
CDR3aa: CASLRQETDTQYF

v_gene: TRBV3-1/TRBV3-2
abundance: NA
j_gene: TRBJ1-2
d_gene: NA
CDR3nt: TGTGCCAGCAGCCAAGATTACGGGAACTATGGCTACACCTTC
CDR3aa: CASSQDYGNYGYTF

v_gene: TRBV5-1
abundance: NA
j_gene: TRBJ1-2
d_gene: NA
CDR3nt: TGCGCCAGCAGCTTGGCCGGACAGCTCTATGGCTACACCTTC
CDR3aa: CASSLAGQLYGYTF

v_gene: TRBV18
abundance: NA
j_gene: TRBJ1-5
d_gene: NA
CDR3nt: TGTGCCAGCTCACCCGGACATAACAATCAGCCCCAGCATTTT
CDR3aa: CASSPGHNNQPQHF

v_gene: TRBV6-5
abundance: NA
j_gene: TRBJ2-7
d_gene: NA
CDR3nt: TGTGCCAGCACCAAGGGCCCGGGATCCTACGAGCAGTACTTC
CDR3aa: CASTKGPGSYEQYF

v_gene: TRBV19
abundance: NA
j_gene: TRBJ1-3
d_gene: NA
CDR3nt: TGTGCCAGCCAAAAAGCAAACACCATATATTTT
CDR3aa: CASQKANTIYF

v_gene: TRBV29-1
abundance: NA
j_gene: TRBJ1-1
d_gene: NA
CDR3nt: TGCAGCGTTGACGGGGGCACTGAAGCTTTCTTT
CDR3aa: CSVDGGTEAFF

v_gene: TRBV3-1/TRBV3-2
abundance: NA
j_gene: TRBJ1-2
d_gene: NA
CDR3nt: TGTGCCAGCAGCCGAAGCCATACTGGCGACTACTATGGCTACACCTTC
CDR3aa: CASSRSHTGDYYGYTF

v_gene: TRBV7-2
abundance: NA
j_gene: TRBJ2-3
d_gene: NA
CDR3nt: TGTGCCAGCAGCTTGACTTTCCTGAGTGGTACGCAGTATTTT
CDR3aa: CASSLTFLSGTQYF